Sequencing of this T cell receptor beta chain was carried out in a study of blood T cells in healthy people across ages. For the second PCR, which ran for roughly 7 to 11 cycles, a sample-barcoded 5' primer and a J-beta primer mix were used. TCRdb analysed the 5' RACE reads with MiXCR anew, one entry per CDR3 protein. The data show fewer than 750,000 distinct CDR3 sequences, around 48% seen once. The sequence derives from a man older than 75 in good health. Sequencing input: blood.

The CDR3 spells CASSLGWSAGSSEQYF. The DNA of the CDR3 is TGTGCCAGCAGCCTCGGTTGGTCCGCAGGGAGCAGCGAGCAGTACTTC. The rearrangement uses TRBV14 and TRBJ2-7, with D tentatively TRBD1 or TRBD2 (5 bases each). This CDR3 is built from 16 residues. Trimming took 4 bases from V and 6 from J, leaving 22 bases between them. In germline, CDR1 is SGHDN, CDR2 FVKESK.